The 29 T cell receptor beta chains below were found in one sample sequenced in a study of blood T cell repertoires in COVID-19. Some clones are missing from TCRdb's copy, which holds only in-frame ones; the method was immunoSEQ multiplex PCR. This sample has more than 85,000 clones, with 85% found just once. The sequenced sample was peripheral blood. These receptor sequences come from a man aged 45-65 years with acute or convalescent COVID-19.

The chain recombines TRBV11-3 with TRBJ2-7, with 10 positions matching TRBD1. Germline V lookup: CDR1 SGHNT, CDR2 YENEEA. CDR3 size: 18 residues. Trimming removed 2 bases from V and 2 bases from J; junction bases left unmatched: 12. The CDR3 loop reads CASSLPFRRDRGAYEQYF. The CDR3 DNA follows: TGTGCCAGCAGCTTACCCTTCCGCCGGGACAGGGGAGCCTACGAGCAGTACTTC.

The V gene is TRBV2, the J gene TRBJ2-7; 7 bases are a match to TRBD1. CDR1 is SNHLY, CDR2 FYNNEI, per germline. The CDR3 loop spans 14 amino acids. J gave up 0 bases and V 7 bases, and 6 bases lay outside the gene matches. The CDR3 bases are TGTGCCAGCACCTTGACAGGGTCCTCCTACGAGCAGTACTTC. This codes for CASTLTGSSYEQYF.

V usage is TRBV12-3 or TRBV12-4 and J usage is TRBJ2-5; D is unresolved. Trimming shortened V by 3 bases and J by 5 bases, and 4 bases separated the two germline ends. The CDR3 is 11 amino acids. The CDR3 sequence: CASSLRETQYF. CDR3 in DNA: TGTGCCAGCAGTTTGCGGGAGACCCAGTACTTC.

This clone showed up just a few times. The chain carries TRBV10-3 and TRBJ1-1; 8 bases align to TRBD1. Trimming took 10 bases from V and 7 from J; bases not matched to a gene: 11. The V gene's germline CDR1 is ENHRY and CDR2 SYGVKD. The CDR3 runs to 13 residues. The CDR3: CATQGAFGGEAFF. As DNA, the CDR3 is TGTGCCACCCAGGGGGCGTTTGGTGGTGAAGCTTTCTTT.

V usage is TRBV29-1 and J usage is TRBJ1-2; D call uncertain. CDR3 length: 12 amino acids. From germline, CDR1 is SQVTM and CDR2 ANQGSEA. The V gene lost 2 bases and the J gene lost 6 bases, with 10 bases spanning the gap. CDR3 loop: CSVEPRRDGYTF. The CDR3 nucleotides are TGCAGCGTTGAACCTCGACGGGATGGCTACACCTTC.

This clone was seen more than once but under ten times. V gene TRBV4-1 combines with J gene TRBJ2-7; a possible D gene is TRBD2 (6 bases). Trimming pared 1 base from V and 6 bases from J, leaving 7 bases between. CDR3 size: 12 residues. CDR1 and CDR2 from the germline V gene are MGHRA and YSYEKL. The CDR3: CASSQVGGEQYF. The DNA for the CDR3 is TGCGCCAGCAGCCAAGTGGGGGGCGAGCAGTACTTC.

This chain links TRBV12-3 or TRBV12-4 with TRBJ2-3, with D possibly TRBD2 on 5 matching bases. V dropped 1 base and J dropped 9 bases, with 11 bases sitting between them. The CDR3 contains 13 residues. The CDR3 region has the DNA TGTGCCAGCAGTTTAGATTACAGCGGAACGCAGTATTTT. This encodes CASSLDYSGTQYF.

The rearrangement links TRBV11-2 to TRBJ2-7; 7 bases fit TRBD2. The J segment lost 0 bases and the V segment lost 0 bases, leaving 8 bases of the junction unmatched. The CDR3 totals 17 residues. From germline, CDR1 is SGHAT and CDR2 FQNNGV. The CDR3 coding sequence is TGTGCCAGCAGCTTAGATTCTACGGCTAGCGGCTCCTACGAGCAGTACTTC. Encoded protein: CASSLDSTASGSYEQYF.

Only a few counts were recorded for this clone. This chain links TRBV5-1 with TRBJ1-2; a possible D gene is TRBD1 (5 bases). Germline CDR1 SGHRS, CDR2 YFSETQ. The CDR3 sequence is 14 residues long. Trimming pared 2 bases from V and 6 bases from J, leaving 14 bases between. In DNA, the CDR3 is TGCGCCAGCAGCTTACTAGGGGCGGGGGATGGCTACACCTTC. This gives the protein CASSLLGAGDGYTF.

In its sample, this clone was seen once. V and J are TRBV6-2 or TRBV6-3 and TRBJ1-3; 7 nucleotides align to TRBD1. The length of the CDR3 is 16 residues. V shed 6 bases, J shed 0 bases, and the junction held 8 bases outside the gene matches. Germline V gene data show CDR1 as MNHEY and CDR2 as SVGEGT. CDR3 DNA sequence: TGTGCCAGCAGCCCCGACAGGGCTTTCTCTGGAAACACCATATATTTT. Residues: CASSPDRAFSGNTIYF.

The chain has TRBV9 and TRBJ2-2; D is unclear. Trimming stripped 0 bases from V and 0 bases from J, with 18 bases between. This CDR3 has 19 residues. Germline V lookup: CDR1 SGDLS, CDR2 YYNGEE. DNA of the CDR3: TGTGCCAGCAGCGTAGGGTGGCCGACTTACACCTCGAACACCGGGGAGCTGTTTTTT. This gives the protein CASSVGWPTYTSNTGELFF.

The V call is TRBV6-5, the J call TRBJ1-1; 7 bases are shared with TRBD1. CDR1 MNHEY and CDR2 SVGAGI come from the germline V gene. V was clipped by 6 bases and J by 4 bases; unmatched bases: 5. There are 13 residues in the CDR3. The CDR3 bases are TGTGCCAGCAGCCCAGACAGGGTCACTGAAGCTTTCTTT. It yields the protein CASSPDRVTEAFF.

The V call is TRBV2, the J call TRBJ1-5; D is unresolved. The CDR3 consists of 15 residues. The germline CDR1 and CDR2 sequences are SNHLY and FYNNEI. V gave up 2 bases and J gave up 0 bases, with 8 bases separating them. For the CDR3, the DNA is TGTGCCAGCAGTGAACAGATGTATAGCAATCAGCCCCAGCATTTT. It is translated as CASSEQMYSNQPQHF.

The chain links TRBV4-1 to TRBJ2-3; 8 bases line up with TRBD2. There are 16 residues in the CDR3. The V and J ends lost 4 bases and 4 bases, in that order; junction bases with no gene match: 10. Germline CDR1 MGHRA, CDR2 YSYEKL. In DNA form, the CDR3 reads TGCGCCAGCAGCCGGGGTCACGGGGGGGTAGCAGATACGCAGTATTTT. As protein: CASSRGHGGVADTQYF.

The CDR3 loop reads CASSLKAGQGHYGYTF. The CDR3 nucleotides read TGTGCCAGCAGCCTAAAGGCGGGACAGGGCCACTATGGCTACACCTTC. The chain has TRBV11-2 and TRBJ1-2, with 9 bases that match TRBD1. The CDR3 consists of 16 residues. Germline V CDR1 and CDR2: SGHAT, FQNNGV. V shed 5 bases, J shed 3 bases, and the junction held 10 bases outside the gene matches.

The chain uses TRBV28 and TRBJ1-5, with 8 bases fitting TRBD1. The CDR3 has 13 residues. J gave up 4 bases and V 8 bases, and 4 bases lay outside the gene matches. The germline gives CDR1 MDHEN, CDR2 SYDVKM. The CDR3 bases are TGTGCCAGCTGGACAGGGCCTAATCAGCCCCAGCATTTT. Encoded protein: CASWTGPNQPQHF.

This chain links TRBV7-9 with TRBJ2-2; possibly TRBD1 for D (6 bases). Trimming left V 5 bases short and J 3 bases short, with 10 bases between. The CDR3 is 14 amino acids. CDR1 is SEHNR and CDR2 is FQNEAQ in the germline V gene (reference sequence). This CDR3 is CASSLGTYTGELFF. CDR3 in DNA: TGTGCCAGCAGCCTTGGGACATACACCGGGGAGCTGTTTTTT.

The chain is built from TRBV11-3 and TRBJ2-1; no clear D gene. The germline V and J ends were trimmed by 6 bases and 4 bases, with 4 bases remaining between them. The CDR3 has 11 residues. Germline CDR1 reads SGHNT; CDR2 reads YENEEA. The CDR3 region has the DNA TGTGCCAGCAGACTGTACAATGAGCAGTTCTTC. Amino acids: CASRLYNEQFF. The full variable domain, rest sourced from reference TRBV11-3 and TRBJ2-1, is EAGVVQSPRYKIIEKKQPVAFWCNPISGHNTLYWYLQNLGQGPELLIRYENEEAVDDSQLPKDRFSAERLKGVDSTLKIQPAELGDSAVYLCASRLYNEQFFGPGTRLTVL.

The V call is TRBV7-8, the J call TRBJ2-5; perhaps TRBD2 as D (5 bases). V lost 2 bases to trimming and J lost 5 bases, with 6 bases between them. Germline V gene sequence: CDR1 SGHVS, CDR2 FQNEAQ. The CDR3 totals 12 residues. The CDR3 coding sequence is TGTGCCAGCAGCTTACGAGGGGAGACCCAGTACTTC. It is translated as CASSLRGETQYF. Drawing the rest from reference TRBV7-8 and TRBJ2-5, the complete variable domain is GAGVSQSPRYKVAKRGQDVALRCDPISGHVSLFWYQQALGQGPEFLTYFQNEAQLDKSGLPSDRFFAERPEGSVSTLKIQRTQQEDSAVYLCASSLRGETQYFGPGTRLLVL.

About this clone: Other nucleotide sequences from this sample produce the same CDR3. The chain has TRBV2 and TRBJ1-5; no clear D gene. The CDR3 spans 14 residues. Trimming stripped 4 bases from V and 2 bases from J, with 9 bases between. The germline gives CDR1 SNHLY, CDR2 FYNNEI. The CDR3 sequence: CASSVERGNQPQHF. CDR3 coding DNA: TGTGCCAGCAGTGTGGAGAGGGGCAATCAGCCCCAGCATTTT.

This clone is medium-sized within its sample. This chain uses TRBV3-1 (or the pseudogene TRBV3-2) with TRBJ2-2, with a tentative D call TRBD2 (5 bases). In germline, CDR1 is LGHDT, CDR2 YNNKEL (reference sequence). Deletions cut 0 bases from V and 5 bases from J, with 7 bases between. The CDR3 runs to 14 residues. The CDR3 region is CASSQDWETGELFF. In nucleotides, the CDR3 is TGTGCCAGCAGCCAAGATTGGGAGACCGGGGAGCTGTTTTTT.

This chain connects TRBV10-3 to TRBJ1-4; 7 bases map to TRBD1. V dropped 4 bases and J dropped 0; count of bases not matched to a gene: 2. This CDR3 has 15 amino acids. Germline loops: CDR1 ENHRY, CDR2 SYGVKD. This chain's CDR3 is CAISGDSPTNEKLFF. CDR3 bases: TGTGCCATCAGTGGGGACAGCCCAACTAATGAAAAACTGTTTTTT.

This clone was seen a few times. This chain links TRBV27 with TRBJ1-5; unclear D gene. V shed 0 bases and J shed 8 bases, with 8 bases lying between them. Germline CDR1 reads MNHEY; CDR2 reads SMNVEV (reference sequence). This CDR3 is built from 13 residues. CDR3 sequence reads: CASSLSGDKPQHF. The CDR3 coding sequence is TGTGCCAGCAGTTTATCCGGGGATAAGCCCCAGCATTTT.

The chain combines TRBV27 with TRBJ2-3; 10 bases agree with TRBD2. CDR1 is MNHEY, CDR2 SMNVEV, per germline (reference sequence). J was trimmed by 2 bases and V by 5 bases; bases with no gene match: 10. The CDR3 is 17 amino acids. The CDR3, as DNA: TGTGCCAGCAGTCTGCGAGGAGCGGGGGGGCCCACAGATACGCAGTATTTT. Translating it yields CASSLRGAGGPTDTQYF.

The sample holds one count of this clone. CDR3 amino acids: CASSLTSGGRYSYEQYF. In DNA form, the CDR3 reads TGTGCCAGCAGTTTGACCTCAGGGGGCCGTTACTCCTACGAGCAGTACTTC. This rearrangement joins TRBV7-6 to TRBJ2-7; 8 bases match TRBD1. CDR3 length: 17 residues. The V and J ends lost 6 bases and 0 bases, in that order; junction bases with no gene match: 13. Germline V gene lookup returns CDR1 SGHVS and CDR2 FNYEAQ.

This chain uses TRBV30 with TRBJ2-5; TRBD2 agrees at 8 bases. The CDR3 is 12 residues long. V gave up 5 bases and J gave up 4 bases; unmatched junction bases: 3. Germline V gene data show CDR1 as GTSNPN and CDR2 as SVGIG (reference sequence). This CDR3 is CAWGLAAETQYF. The CDR3 DNA reads TGTGCCTGGGGACTAGCAGCAGAGACCCAGTACTTC.

V and J are TRBV27 and TRBJ2-1, with a tentative D call TRBD2 (5 bases). Trimming took off 5 bases at V and 6 bases at J, with 17 bases between the two ends. Germline V gives CDR1 MNHEY, CDR2 SMNVEV (reference sequence). The CDR3 length is 15 residues. CDR3 region: CASSPRGPRGNEQFF. DNA for the CDR3: TGTGCCAGCAGTCCCCGAGGGCCCCGAGGCAATGAGCAGTTCTTC.

This clone was counted once. The V gene is TRBV6-5, the J gene TRBJ2-2; a weak D match, TRBD1 (7 bases). V was cut by 1 base and J by 6 bases, with 15 bases left in between. Germline V gene data show CDR1 as MNHEY and CDR2 as SVGAGI. The CDR3 consists of 16 residues. The CDR3 is CASSYFPTGEAGELFF. CDR3 nucleotides: TGTGCCAGCAGTTACTTTCCCACAGGGGAGGCCGGGGAGCTGTTTTTT.

The gene calls are TRBV6-1 and TRBJ1-2, with a tentative D call TRBD1 (5 bases). Deletions cut 1 base from V and 6 bases from J, with 18 bases between. This CDR3 has 16 amino acids. CDR1 MNHNS and CDR2 SASEGT come from the germline V gene. The CDR3 sequence is CASSEDLQGSMDGYTF. Written as DNA, the CDR3 is TGTGCCAGCAGTGAAGACCTTCAGGGATCCATGGATGGCTACACCTTC.